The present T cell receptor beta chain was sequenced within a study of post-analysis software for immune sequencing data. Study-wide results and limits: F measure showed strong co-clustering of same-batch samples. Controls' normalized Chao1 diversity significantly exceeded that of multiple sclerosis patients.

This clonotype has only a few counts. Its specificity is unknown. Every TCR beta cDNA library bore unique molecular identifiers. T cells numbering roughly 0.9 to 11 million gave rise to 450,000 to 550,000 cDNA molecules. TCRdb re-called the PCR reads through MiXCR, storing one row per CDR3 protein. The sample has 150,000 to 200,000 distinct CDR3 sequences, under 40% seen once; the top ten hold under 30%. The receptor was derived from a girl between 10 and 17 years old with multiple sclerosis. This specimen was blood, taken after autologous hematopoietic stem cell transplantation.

The CDR3 DNA follows: TGTGCCAGCAGTGAAGACGAGGGGTCTGGGGCCAACGTCCTGACTTTC. Encoded protein: CASSEDEGSGANVLTF. V is TRBV6-1 and J is TRBJ2-6; D may correspond to TRBD1 or TRBD2 (5 bases each). V lost 1 base and J 1 base, leaving 8 bases between the germline ends. CDR1 and CDR2 from the germline V gene are MNHNS and SASEGT. CDR3 length: 16 amino acids.